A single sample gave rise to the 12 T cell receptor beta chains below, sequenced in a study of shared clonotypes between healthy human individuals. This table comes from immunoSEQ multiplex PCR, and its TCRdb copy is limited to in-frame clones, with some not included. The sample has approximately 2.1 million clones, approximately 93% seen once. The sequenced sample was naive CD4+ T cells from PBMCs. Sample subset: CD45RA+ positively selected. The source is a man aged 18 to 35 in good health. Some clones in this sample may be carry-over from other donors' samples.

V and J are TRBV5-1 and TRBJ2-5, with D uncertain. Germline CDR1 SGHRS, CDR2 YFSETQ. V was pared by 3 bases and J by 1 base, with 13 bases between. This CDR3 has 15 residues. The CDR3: CASSYQGSGQETQYF. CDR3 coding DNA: TGCGCCAGCAGCTACCAAGGGTCAGGCCAAGAGACCCAGTACTTC. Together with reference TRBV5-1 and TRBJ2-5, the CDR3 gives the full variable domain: KAGVTQTPRYLIKTRGQQVTLSCSPISGHRSVSWYQQTPGQGLQFLFEYFSETQRNKGNFPGRFSGRQFSNSRSEMNVSTLELGDSALYLCASSYQGSGQETQYFGPGTRLLVL.

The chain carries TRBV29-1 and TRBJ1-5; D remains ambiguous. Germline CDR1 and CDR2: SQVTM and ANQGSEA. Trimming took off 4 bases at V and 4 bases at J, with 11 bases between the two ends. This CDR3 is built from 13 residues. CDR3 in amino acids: CSVATSGNQPQHF. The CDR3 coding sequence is TGCAGCGTTGCCACTAGTGGGAATCAGCCCCAGCATTTT.

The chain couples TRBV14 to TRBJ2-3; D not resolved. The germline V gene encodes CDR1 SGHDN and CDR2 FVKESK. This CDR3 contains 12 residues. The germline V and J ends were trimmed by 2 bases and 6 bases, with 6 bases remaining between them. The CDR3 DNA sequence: TGTGCCAGCAGCCAATCTCCGGATACGCAGTATTTT. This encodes CASSQSPDTQYF.

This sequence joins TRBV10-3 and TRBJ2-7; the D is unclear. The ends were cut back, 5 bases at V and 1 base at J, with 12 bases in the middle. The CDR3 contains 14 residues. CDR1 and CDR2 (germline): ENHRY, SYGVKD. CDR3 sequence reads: CAISYLAESYEQYF. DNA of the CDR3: TGTGCCATCAGTTACCTGGCGGAGTCCTACGAGCAGTACTTC.

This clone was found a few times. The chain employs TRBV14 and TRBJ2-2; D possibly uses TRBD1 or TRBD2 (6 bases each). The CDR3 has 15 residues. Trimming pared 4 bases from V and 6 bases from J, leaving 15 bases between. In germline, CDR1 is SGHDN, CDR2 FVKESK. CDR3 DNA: TGTGCCAGCAGCCCTTCTTGGGGGGCCGCCGGGGAGCTGTTTTTT. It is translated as CASSPSWGAAGELFF. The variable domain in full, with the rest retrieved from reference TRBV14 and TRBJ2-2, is EAGVTQFPSHSVIEKGQTVTLRCDPISGHDNLYWYRRVMGKEIKFLLHFVKESKQDESGMPNNRFLAERTGGTYSTLKVQPAELEDSGVYFCASSPSWGAAGELFFGEGSRLTVL.

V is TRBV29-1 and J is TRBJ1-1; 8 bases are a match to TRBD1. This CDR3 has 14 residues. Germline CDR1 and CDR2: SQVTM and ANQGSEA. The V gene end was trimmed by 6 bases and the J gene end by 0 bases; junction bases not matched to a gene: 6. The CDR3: CSVGGTGMNTEAFF. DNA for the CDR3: TGCAGCGTGGGAGGGACAGGAATGAACACTGAAGCTTTCTTT.

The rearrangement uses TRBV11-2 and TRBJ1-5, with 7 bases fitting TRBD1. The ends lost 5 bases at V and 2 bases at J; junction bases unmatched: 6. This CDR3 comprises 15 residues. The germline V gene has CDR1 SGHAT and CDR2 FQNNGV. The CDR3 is CASSRSGQGNQPQHF. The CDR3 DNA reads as TGTGCCAGCAGCCGATCCGGACAGGGCAATCAGCCCCAGCATTTT.

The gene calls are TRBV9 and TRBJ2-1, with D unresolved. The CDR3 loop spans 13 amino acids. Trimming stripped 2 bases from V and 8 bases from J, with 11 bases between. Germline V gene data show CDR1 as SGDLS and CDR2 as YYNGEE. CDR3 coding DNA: TGTGCCAGCAGCGTGGGTTCCCGGCATGAGCAGTTCTTC. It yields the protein CASSVGSRHEQFF.

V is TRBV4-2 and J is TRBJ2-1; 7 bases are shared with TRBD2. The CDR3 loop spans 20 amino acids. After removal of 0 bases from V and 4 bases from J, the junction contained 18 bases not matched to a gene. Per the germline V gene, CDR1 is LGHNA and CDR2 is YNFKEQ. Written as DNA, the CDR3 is TGTGCCAGCAGCCAAGACTGGGCTAGCGGTTTGACCCGAATTTACAATGAGCAGTTCTTC. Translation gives CASSQDWASGLTRIYNEQFF.

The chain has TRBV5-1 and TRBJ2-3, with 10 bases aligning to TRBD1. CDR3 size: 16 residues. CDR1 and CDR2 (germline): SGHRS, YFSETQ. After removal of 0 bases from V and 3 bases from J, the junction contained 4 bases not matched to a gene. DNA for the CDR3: TGCGCCAGCAGCTTGGGCGGGACAGGGGATACAGATACGCAGTATTTT. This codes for CASSLGGTGDTDTQYF. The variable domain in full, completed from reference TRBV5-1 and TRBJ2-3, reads KAGVTQTPRYLIKTRGQQVTLSCSPISGHRSVSWYQQTPGQGLQFLFEYFSETQRNKGNFPGRFSGRQFSNSRSEMNVSTLELGDSALYLCASSLGGTGDTDTQYFGPGTRLTVL.

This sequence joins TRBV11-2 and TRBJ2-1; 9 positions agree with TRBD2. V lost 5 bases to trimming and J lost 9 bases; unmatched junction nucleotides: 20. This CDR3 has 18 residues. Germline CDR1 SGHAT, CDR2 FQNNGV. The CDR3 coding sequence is TGTGCCAGCAGCCCGCATCTGTATCGGCGGGAGGGAGGAAGTGAGCAGTTCTTC. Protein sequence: CASSPHLYRREGGSEQFF.

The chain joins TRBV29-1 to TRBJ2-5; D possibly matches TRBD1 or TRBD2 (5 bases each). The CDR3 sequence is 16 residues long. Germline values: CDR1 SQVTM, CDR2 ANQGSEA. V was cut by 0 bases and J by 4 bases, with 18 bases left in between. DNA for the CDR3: TGCAGCGTTGAAGATAGGTTAGGGACGTTGGGAGAGACCCAGTACTTC. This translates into CSVEDRLGTLGETQYF.